A single sample is the source of the 27 T cell receptor beta chains below, sequenced in a study of post-analysis software for immune sequencing data. Study-level points and caveats: Several TRBV segments, TRBV5-6, TRBV5-1 and TRBV20-1 among them, were found more frequent in patients than controls.

Antigen specificity for these receptors is unknown. Libraries were made from TCR beta cDNA, and they carried unique molecular identifiers. TCRdb reprocessed the PCR reads with MiXCR, giving one entry per CDR3 protein. The data show about 430,000 distinct CDR3 sequences, 30% to 40% seen once. The sample taken for sequencing was blood. Source of these receptors: a girl aged 2-10 years with multiple sclerosis.

This chain connects TRBV29-1 to TRBJ1-1, with TRBD1 as a possible D gene (6 bases). The CDR3 contains 13 residues. Germline CDR1 is SQVTM and CDR2 is ANQGSEA. Trimming took 4 bases from V and 7 from J, leaving 16 bases between them. This chain's CDR3 is CSVASWTAIEAFF. DNA for the CDR3: TGCAGCGTTGCGAGTTGGACAGCAATTGAAGCTTTCTTT.

The chain couples TRBV5-1 to TRBJ1-2; D call uncertain. The CDR3 spans 14 residues. Germline loops: CDR1 SGHRS, CDR2 YFSETQ. Deletions cut 4 bases from V and 4 bases from J, with 14 bases between. The chain's CDR3 is CASSPATEGYGYTF. The CDR3, as DNA: TGCGCCAGCAGCCCGGCCACCGAAGGCTATGGCTACACCTTC. The complete variable domain, with remaining parts taken from reference TRBV5-1 and TRBJ1-2, reads KAGVTQTPRYLIKTRGQQVTLSCSPISGHRSVSWYQQTPGQGLQFLFEYFSETQRNKGNFPGRFSGRQFSNSRSEMNVSTLELGDSALYLCASSPATEGYGYTFGSGTRLTVV.

The J gene is TRBJ1-4, the V gene TRBV20-1; possibly TRBD1 for D (5 bases). This CDR3 has 14 amino acids. V lost 2 bases and J lost 7, with 14 bases in between. Germline V gene lookup returns CDR1 DFQATT and CDR2 SNEGSKA (reference sequence). The chain's CDR3 is CSARNRDLGEKLFF. The CDR3 DNA reads TGCAGTGCTAGAAACCGGGACTTAGGTGAAAAACTGTTTTTT.

A few counts support this clonotype. The V call is TRBV6-2 or TRBV6-3, the J call TRBJ2-5; TRBD2 agrees at 11 bases. J lost 1 base, V lost 0 bases, and 7 bases had no gene match. Per the germline V gene, CDR1 is MNHEY and CDR2 is SVGEGT. The CDR3 covers 18 residues. The CDR3 is CASSYSSALAGAQETQYF. As DNA, the CDR3 is TGTGCCAGCAGTTACTCTAGTGCACTAGCGGGGGCCCAAGAGACCCAGTACTTC.

The chain is built from TRBV28 and TRBJ2-5, with 9 bases matching TRBD1. The DNA end favors TRBJ2-7, so the J call may be wrong. This CDR3 has 16 residues. Germline assignment: CDR1 MDHEN and CDR2 SYDVKM. The CDR3 nucleotides are TGTGCCAGCAGTGAAACAGGGGGCCACTTTAACGACGAGCAGTACTTC. Encoded protein: CASSETGGHFNDEQYF.

The rearrangement uses TRBV7-9 and TRBJ2-2; D is unresolved. Germline-derived CDR1 and CDR2 are SEHNR and FQNEAQ (reference sequence). V gave up 5 bases and J gave up 6 bases, with 10 bases separating them. CDR3 length: 13 amino acids. The CDR3 spells CASSLYPAGELFF. In nucleotides, the CDR3 is TGTGCCAGCAGCCTGTACCCGGCCGGGGAGCTGTTTTTT. Variable domain in full (rest from reference TRBV7-9 and TRBJ2-2): DTGVSQNPRHKITKRGQNVTFRCDPISEHNRLYWYRQTLGQGPEFLTYFQNEAQLEKSRLLSDRFSAERPKGSFSTLEIQRTEQGDSAMYLCASSLYPAGELFFGEGSRLTVL.

The V gene is TRBV9, the J gene TRBJ2-5; possibly TRBD1 for D (5 bases). The CDR3 loop spans 15 amino acids. Looked up from germline, CDR1 is SGDLS and CDR2 is YYNGEE. V lost 6 bases, J lost 4 bases, and 19 bases lay in between. The CDR3 sequence: CASTPSMGLGETQYF. DNA of the CDR3: TGTGCCAGCACCCCCTCGATGGGGCTGGGAGAGACCCAGTACTTC.

V gene TRBV20-1 combines with J gene TRBJ1-4; 8 positions agree with TRBD1. Germline CDR1 and CDR2: DFQATT and SNEGSKA (reference sequence). The junction had 3 bases not matched to a gene; V was cut back by 3 bases and J by 3 bases. The CDR3 consists of 14 residues. The CDR3 spells CSASRTGPNEKLFF. For the CDR3, the DNA is TGCAGTGCTAGCAGGACAGGGCCTAATGAAAAACTGTTTTTT.

The V and J genes are TRBV20-1 and TRBJ2-1; the match to TRBD2 covers 13 bases. Germline V gene data show CDR1 as DFQATT and CDR2 as SNEGSKA (reference sequence). The CDR3 covers 15 residues. With 6 bases clipped from V and 8 bases from J, the junction kept 10 bases outside the gene matches. The chain's CDR3 is CSAHHGLAGVDEQFF. Written as DNA, the CDR3 is TGCAGTGCCCACCACGGACTAGCGGGAGTCGATGAGCAGTTCTTC.

The chain employs TRBV5-1 and TRBJ2-3, with D perhaps TRBD2 (6 bases). V lost 4 bases, J lost 2 bases, and 23 bases lay in between. CDR1 and CDR2 from the germline V gene are SGHRS and YFSETQ. This CDR3 is built from 18 residues. CDR3 loop: CASSAIAASDPLTDTQYF. The CDR3, as DNA: TGCGCCAGCAGCGCAATCGCCGCTAGCGACCCCCTCACAGATACGCAGTATTTT. The full variable domain, its missing parts supplied by reference TRBV5-1 and TRBJ2-3, is KAGVTQTPRYLIKTRGQQVTLSCSPISGHRSVSWYQQTPGQGLQFLFEYFSETQRNKGNFPGRFSGRQFSNSRSEMNVSTLELGDSALYLCASSAIAASDPLTDTQYFGPGTRLTVL.

There are many counts of this clonotype. The chain couples TRBV14 to TRBJ2-6; D unresolved. The CDR3 loop spans 15 amino acids. CDR1 is SGHDN and CDR2 is FVKESK in the germline V gene. V lost 1 base and J 0 bases, leaving 4 bases between the germline ends. The CDR3 spells CASSQGSSGANVLTF. The CDR3 DNA is TGTGCCAGCAGCCAAGGGAGCTCTGGGGCCAACGTCCTGACTTTC. Full variable domain (outside the CDR3, taken from reference TRBV14 and TRBJ2-6): EAGVTQFPSHSVIEKGQTVTLRCDPISGHDNLYWYRRVMGKEIKFLLHFVKESKQDESGMPNNRFLAERTGGTYSTLKVQPAELEDSGVYFCASSQGSSGANVLTFGAGSRLTVL.

V usage is TRBV5-5 and J usage is TRBJ2-7; no clear D gene. The V gene lost 6 bases and the J gene lost 1 base, with 11 bases spanning the gap. Germline-derived CDR1 and CDR2 are SGHKS and YYEKEE (reference sequence). There are 13 residues in the CDR3. This CDR3 is CASNLTPSYEQYF. The CDR3 region has the DNA TGTGCCAGCAACTTAACACCGTCCTACGAGCAGTACTTC.

This clonotype was detected only a few times. The chain has TRBV6-6 and TRBJ2-7; 8 positions agree with TRBD2. Germline V CDR1 and CDR2: MNHNY, SVGAGI (reference sequence). The CDR3 loop spans 13 amino acids. V gave up 4 bases and J gave up 6 bases; unmatched junction bases: 5. For the CDR3, the DNA is TGTGCCAGCAGTTGCGGGGGGCATTGCGAGCAGTACTTC. It specifies CASSCGGHCEQYF.

V and J are TRBV5-6 and TRBJ2-4, with a tentative D call TRBD2 (7 bases). Germline V gene data show CDR1 as SGHDT and CDR2 as YYEEEE. The CDR3 extends over 14 amino acids. Trimming cost V 3 bases and J 1 base, with 8 bases left between them. CDR3 DNA sequence: TGTGCCAGCAGCTGGGGGGGCGCCAAAAACATTCAGTACTTC. Its translation is CASSWGGAKNIQYF. The full variable domain, in which reference TRBV5-6 and TRBJ2-4 provide the parts outside the CDR3, is DAGVTQSPTHLIKTRGQQVTLRCSPKSGHDTVSWYQQALGQGPQFIFQYYEEEERQRGNFPDRFSGHQFPNYSSELNVNALLLGDSALYLCASSWGGAKNIQYFGAGTRLSVL.

This clonotype was picked up a small number of times. The V call is TRBV20-1, the J call TRBJ2-1; no reliable D call. V was trimmed by 3 bases and J by 7 bases, leaving 16 bases between them. CDR1 DFQATT and CDR2 SNEGSKA come from the germline V gene (reference sequence). This CDR3 has 14 residues. CDR3 in amino acids: CSASQASFPNEQFF. The CDR3 DNA reads as TGCAGTGCTAGTCAGGCTAGTTTTCCGAATGAGCAGTTCTTC.

The gene calls are TRBV7-9 and TRBJ2-1; 8 bases agree with TRBD2. CDR1 SEHNR and CDR2 FQNEAQ come from the germline V gene (reference sequence). J gave up 8 bases and V 5 bases, and 8 bases lay outside the gene matches. CDR3 length equals 14 residues. The DNA of the CDR3 is TGTGCCAGCAGCCCTCTAGCGGGTAGCCATGAGCAGTTCTTC. Protein sequence: CASSPLAGSHEQFF.

The rearrangement links TRBV11-2 to TRBJ2-7; the D is unclear. The CDR3 sequence is 13 residues long. Looked up from germline, CDR1 is SGHAT and CDR2 is FQNNGV. V lost 0 bases and J lost 6, with 9 bases in between. DNA for the CDR3: TGTGCCAGCAGCTTAGATAGGGCGGCCGAGCAGTACTTC. Encoded protein: CASSLDRAAEQYF.

This clonotype was detected only a few times. The rearrangement links TRBV12-3 or TRBV12-4 to TRBJ2-7; possibly TRBD2 for D (5 bases). The CDR3 is made up of 14 amino acids. The ends were cut back, 1 base at V and 3 bases at J, with 10 bases in the middle. CDR3 in DNA: TGTGCCAGCAGTTTAGGTCTAGCCCTCTACGAGCAGTACTTC. Encoded protein: CASSLGLALYEQYF.

As DNA, the CDR3 is TGTGCCAGCAGCCCCAGTGGGAGAACAACTAACTATGGCTACACCTTC. Protein sequence: CASSPSGRTTNYGYTF. The chain is built from TRBV12-3 or TRBV12-4 and TRBJ1-2; the D is unclear. V was shortened by 6 bases and J by 0 bases, with 17 bases between the two germline ends. The CDR3 runs 16 residues.

The rearrangement links TRBV2 to TRBJ2-7, with D uncertain. Trimming stripped 3 bases from V and 5 bases from J, with 8 bases between. Germline CDR1 is SNHLY and CDR2 is FYNNEI. The CDR3 contains 12 residues. Here the CDR3 DNA reads TGTGCCAGCAGTGACGGGCCAGACGAGCAGTACTTC. It is translated as CASSDGPDEQYF.

J is TRBJ2-5 and V is TRBV28; 7 bases line up with TRBD2. Judging by the DNA end, TRBJ2-7 fits better; the J call may be wrong. The CDR3 consists of 15 residues. Germline-derived CDR1 and CDR2 are MDHEN and SYDVKM. CDR3 residues: CASSFGLAATYEQYF. The CDR3 bases are TGTGCCAGCAGTTTCGGTCTAGCGGCCACCTACGAGCAGTACTTC.

The rearrangement joins TRBV7-9 to TRBJ1-2, with D perhaps TRBD1 (5 bases). V gave up 5 bases and J gave up 0 bases, with 16 bases separating them. The CDR3 extends over 16 amino acids. Germline V lookup: CDR1 SEHNR, CDR2 FQNEAQ (reference sequence). CDR3 coding DNA: TGTGCCAGCAGCCCTATGATGAGGGGAGCTAACTATGGCTACACCTTC. Translation gives CASSPMMRGANYGYTF.

The table lists this clonotype with many counts. Written as DNA, the CDR3 is TGTGCCAGCAGTCCCGAGGTGGGCTTACTGGCAGCTTTCTTT. This sequence encodes CASSPEVGLLAAFF. The rearrangement links TRBV6-5 to TRBJ1-1; D gene uncertain. The CDR3 sequence is 14 residues long. With 5 bases removed from V and 10 bases from J, the gap between germline ends came to 20 bases. Per germline, CDR1 MNHEY and CDR2 SVGAGI.

This clonotype has just one count. This chain links TRBV20-1 with TRBJ2-1; the D gene is possibly TRBD2 (6 bases). This CDR3 region has 15 residues. Trimming shortened V by 5 bases and J by 3 bases, and 17 bases separated the two germline ends. Per germline, CDR1 DFQATT and CDR2 SNEGSKA (reference sequence). CDR3 region: CSAPDLSGFYNEQFF. As DNA, the CDR3 is TGCAGTGCTCCTGACCTTAGCGGCTTCTACAATGAGCAGTTCTTC.

This clonotype was counted only a few times. Relative to the germline gene, one junction end is altered; a read error may explain this. In DNA form, the CDR3 reads TGTGCCAGCAGCTTAGTCCCTGGTAACACTGAAGCTTTCTTT. Translating gives CASSLVPGNTEAFF. V usage is TRBV5-1 and J usage is TRBJ1-1; D uncertain. CDR1 and CDR2 from the germline V gene are SGHRS and YFSETQ. CDR3 length: 14 residues. The whole variable domain, filled in from reference TRBV5-1 and TRBJ1-1, reads KAGVTQTPRYLIKTRGQQVTLSCSPISGHRSVSWYQQTPGQGLQFLFEYFSETQRNKGNFPGRFSGRQFSNSRSEMNVSTLELGDSALYLCASSLVPGNTEAFFGQGTRLTVV.

This chain joins TRBV18 and TRBJ2-5; TRBD2 matches at 7 bases. CDR1 is KGHSH, CDR2 LQKENI, per germline. The CDR3 extends over 18 amino acids. V lost 3 bases and J lost 11; bases outside the gene matches: 24. The CDR3 nucleotides read TGTGCCAGCTCACCTCCGATTCCTAAAAGGGAGGGGTTCTACGGGCAGTACTTC. This encodes CASSPPIPKREGFYGQYF.

Only a few counts were recorded for this clonotype. The chain joins TRBV10-2 to TRBJ2-7; TRBD1 aligns across 8 bases. This CDR3 has 14 residues. The V gene end was trimmed by 6 bases and the J gene end by 3 bases; junction bases not matched to a gene: 7. Per the germline V gene, CDR1 is WSHSY and CDR2 is SAAADI. The CDR3 DNA reads TGCGCCAGCAGCTCCTGGACAGGGAACTACGAGCAGTACTTC. This gives the protein CASSSWTGNYEQYF.